The clone carrying this TCR beta chain was observed a few times. What it binds is not known. The sample is drawn from a study of graft-versus-host responses after intestinal transplantation. General study results and limits: Early after transplant, HvG clones declined as circulating GvH clones peaked. Patients who carried graft-donor T cell macrochimerism also had high graft-versus-host to host-versus-graft clonal ratios in their allografts.

Germline V gene sequence: CDR1 SGHAT, CDR2 FQNNGV. CDR3 size: 14 residues. The ends were cut back, 2 bases at V and 3 bases at J, with 9 bases in the middle. The assay was immunoSEQ multiplex PCR, and TCRdb's table has in-frame clones only and misses some. The data show around 18,000 clones, around 82% seen once. Processing released intraepithelial and lamina propria lymphocytes from the graft tissue. The specimen was ileum tissue, collected 17 days after transplant. The rearrangement uses TRBV11-2 and TRBJ2-3; D uncertain. The TCR was taken from a human patient who received an intestinal transplant, so some T cells may come from the graft donor. The CDR3 bases are TGTGCCAGCAGCTTAACCCCCCTGACAGATACGCAGTATTTT. Translating it yields CASSLTPLTDTQYF.